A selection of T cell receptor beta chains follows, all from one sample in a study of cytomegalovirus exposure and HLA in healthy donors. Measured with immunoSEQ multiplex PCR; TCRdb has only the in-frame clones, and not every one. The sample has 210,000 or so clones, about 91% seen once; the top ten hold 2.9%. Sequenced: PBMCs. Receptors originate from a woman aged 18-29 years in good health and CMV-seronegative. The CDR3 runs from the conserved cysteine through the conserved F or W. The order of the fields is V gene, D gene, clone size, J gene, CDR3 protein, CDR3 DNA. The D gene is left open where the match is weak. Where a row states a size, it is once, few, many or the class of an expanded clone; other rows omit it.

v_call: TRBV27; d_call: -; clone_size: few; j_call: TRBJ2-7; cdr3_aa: CASSFPRGEQYF; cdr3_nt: TGTGCCAGCAGTTTCCCCCGGGGGGAGCAGTACTTC
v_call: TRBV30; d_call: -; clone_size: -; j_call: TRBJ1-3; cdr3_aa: CAWSLDSSGNTIYF; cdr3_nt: TGTGCCTGGAGTTTAGACAGCTCTGGAAACACCATATATTTT
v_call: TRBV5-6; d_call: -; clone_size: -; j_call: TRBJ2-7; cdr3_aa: CASSLAGLGEQYF; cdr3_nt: TGTGCCAGCAGCTTGGCCGGTCTAGGAGAGCAGTACTTC
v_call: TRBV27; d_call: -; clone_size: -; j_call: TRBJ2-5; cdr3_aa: CASSFGASDKETQYF; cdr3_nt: TGTGCCAGCAGTTTCGGTGCGTCCGATAAAGAGACCCAGTACTTC
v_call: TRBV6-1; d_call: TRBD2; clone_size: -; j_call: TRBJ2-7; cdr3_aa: CASSDLTLAGGSRHEQYF; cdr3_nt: TGTGCCAGCAGTGACCTGACACTAGCGGGAGGATCGAGACACGAGCAGTACTTC
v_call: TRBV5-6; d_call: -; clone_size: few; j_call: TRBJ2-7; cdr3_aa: CASSSESGYSYEQYF; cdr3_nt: TGTGCCAGCAGCTCTGAAAGCGGCTACTCCTACGAGCAGTACTTC
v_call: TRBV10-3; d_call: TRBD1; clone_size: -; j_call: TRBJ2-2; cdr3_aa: CAIRLGQDTGELFF; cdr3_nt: TGTGCCATCAGACTGGGACAGGACACCGGGGAGCTGTTTTTT
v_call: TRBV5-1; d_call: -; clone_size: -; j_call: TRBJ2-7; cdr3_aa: CASSLAQGGRSEYF; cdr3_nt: TGCGCCAGCAGCTTGGCCCAGGGGGGAAGGTCTGAGTACTTC
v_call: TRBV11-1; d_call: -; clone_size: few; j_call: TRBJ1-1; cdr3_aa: CASSLAHTPTEAFF; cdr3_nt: TGTGCCAGCAGCTTAGCGCATACACCCACTGAAGCTTTCTTT
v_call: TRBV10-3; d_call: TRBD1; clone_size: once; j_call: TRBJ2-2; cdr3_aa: CAISESFLPTGWHTGELFF; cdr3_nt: TGTGCCATCAGTGAGTCCTTCCTCCCGACAGGGTGGCACACCGGGGAGCTGTTTTTT
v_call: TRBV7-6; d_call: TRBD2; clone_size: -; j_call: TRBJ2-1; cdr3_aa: CASSPQRAGGDNEQFF; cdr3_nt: TGTGCCAGCAGCCCCCAGAGGGCGGGAGGAGACAATGAGCAGTTCTTC
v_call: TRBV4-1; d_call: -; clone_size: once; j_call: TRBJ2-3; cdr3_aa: CASSRVDMGLTDTQYF; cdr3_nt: TGCGCCAGCAGCCGAGTCGACATGGGGCTCACAGATACGCAGTATTTT
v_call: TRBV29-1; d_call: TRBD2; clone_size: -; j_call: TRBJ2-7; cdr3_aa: CSVEGGTSEDEQYF; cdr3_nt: TGCAGCGTTGAGGGGGGGACTAGCGAGGACGAGCAGTACTTC
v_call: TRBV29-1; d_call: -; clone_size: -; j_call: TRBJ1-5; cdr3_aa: CSVETEEKNQPQHF; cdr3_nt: TGCAGCGTTGAAACTGAGGAGAAGAATCAGCCCCAGCATTTT
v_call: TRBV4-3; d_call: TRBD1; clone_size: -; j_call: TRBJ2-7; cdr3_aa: CASSQVSDRAHEQYF; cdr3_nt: TGCGCCAGCAGCCAAGTTTCCGACAGGGCCCACGAGCAGTACTTC
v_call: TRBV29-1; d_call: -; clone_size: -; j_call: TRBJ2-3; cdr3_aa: CSVEVTGIGTDTQYF; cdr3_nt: TGCAGCGTTGAAGTCACGGGAATCGGCACAGATACGCAGTATTTT
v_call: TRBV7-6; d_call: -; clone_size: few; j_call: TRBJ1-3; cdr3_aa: CASSGRTGSGNTIYF; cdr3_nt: TGTGCCAGCAGTGGTAGAACAGGGTCCGGAAACACCATATATTTT
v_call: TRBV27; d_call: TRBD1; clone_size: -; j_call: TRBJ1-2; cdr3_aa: CASSSTGEPSYGYTF; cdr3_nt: TGTGCCAGCAGTTCGACAGGGGAACCTAGCTATGGCTACACCTTC
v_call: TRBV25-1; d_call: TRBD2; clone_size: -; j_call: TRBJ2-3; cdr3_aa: CASSENAAGVFTDTQYF; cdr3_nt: TGTGCCAGCAGTGAGAACGCGGCGGGGGTTTTCACAGATACGCAGTATTTT